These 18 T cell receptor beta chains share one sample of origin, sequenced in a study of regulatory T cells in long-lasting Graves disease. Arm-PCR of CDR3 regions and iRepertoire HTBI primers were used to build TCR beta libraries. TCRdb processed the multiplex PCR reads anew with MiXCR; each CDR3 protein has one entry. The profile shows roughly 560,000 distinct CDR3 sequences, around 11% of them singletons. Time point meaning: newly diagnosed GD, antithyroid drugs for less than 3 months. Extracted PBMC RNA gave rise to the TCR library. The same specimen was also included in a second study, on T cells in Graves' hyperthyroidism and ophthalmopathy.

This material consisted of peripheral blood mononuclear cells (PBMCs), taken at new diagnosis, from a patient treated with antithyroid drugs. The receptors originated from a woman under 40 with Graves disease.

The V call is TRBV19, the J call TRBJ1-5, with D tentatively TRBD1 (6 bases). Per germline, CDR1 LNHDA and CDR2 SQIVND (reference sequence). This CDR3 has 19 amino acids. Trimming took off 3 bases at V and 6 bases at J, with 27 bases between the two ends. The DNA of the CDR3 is TGTGCCAGTAGTATCGCTGGGACGGGGGCTCGCTTTAGGAGTCAGCCCCAGCATTTT. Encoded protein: CASSIAGTGARFRSQPQHF.

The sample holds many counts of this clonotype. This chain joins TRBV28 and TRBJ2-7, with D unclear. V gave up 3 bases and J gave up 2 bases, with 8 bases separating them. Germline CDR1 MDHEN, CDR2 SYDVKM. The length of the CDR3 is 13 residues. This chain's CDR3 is CASSLSPTYEQYF. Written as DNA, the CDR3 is TGTGCCAGCAGTTTGTCCCCGACCTACGAGCAGTACTTC.

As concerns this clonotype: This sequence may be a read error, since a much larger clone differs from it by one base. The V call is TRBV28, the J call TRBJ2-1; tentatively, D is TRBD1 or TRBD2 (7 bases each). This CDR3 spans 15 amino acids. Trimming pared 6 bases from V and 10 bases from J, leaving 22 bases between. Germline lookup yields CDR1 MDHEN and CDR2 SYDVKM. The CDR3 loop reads CASRIGGGGAEEQFF. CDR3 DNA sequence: TGTGCCAGCAGGATTGGGGGAGGGGGCGCGGAGGAGCAGTTCTTC.

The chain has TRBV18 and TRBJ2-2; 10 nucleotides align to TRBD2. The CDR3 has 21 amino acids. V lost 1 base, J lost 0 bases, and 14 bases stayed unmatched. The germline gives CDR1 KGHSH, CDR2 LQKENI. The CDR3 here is CASSPLVRTSGSTANTGELFF. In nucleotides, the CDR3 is TGTGCCAGCTCACCACTTGTCAGGACTAGCGGATCCACTGCGAACACCGGGGAGCTGTTTTTT.

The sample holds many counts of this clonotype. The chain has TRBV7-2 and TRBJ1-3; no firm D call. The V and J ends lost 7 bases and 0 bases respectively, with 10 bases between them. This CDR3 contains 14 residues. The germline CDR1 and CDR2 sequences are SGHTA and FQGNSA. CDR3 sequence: CASKAVLSGNTIYF. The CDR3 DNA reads TGTGCCAGCAAGGCAGTCCTCTCTGGAAACACCATATATTTT.

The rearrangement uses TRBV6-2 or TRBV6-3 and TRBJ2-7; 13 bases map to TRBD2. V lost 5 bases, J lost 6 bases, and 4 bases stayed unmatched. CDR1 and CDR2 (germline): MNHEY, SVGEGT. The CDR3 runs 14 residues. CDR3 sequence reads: CASSGLAGESEQYF. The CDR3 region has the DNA TGTGCCAGCAGTGGACTAGCGGGAGAAAGCGAGCAGTACTTC.

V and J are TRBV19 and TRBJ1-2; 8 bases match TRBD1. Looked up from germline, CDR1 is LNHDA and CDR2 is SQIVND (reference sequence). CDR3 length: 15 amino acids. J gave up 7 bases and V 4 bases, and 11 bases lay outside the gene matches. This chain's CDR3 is CASSTGGQGAFGYTF. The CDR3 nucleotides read TGTGCCAGTAGTACGGGTGGACAGGGAGCTTTTGGCTACACCTTC.

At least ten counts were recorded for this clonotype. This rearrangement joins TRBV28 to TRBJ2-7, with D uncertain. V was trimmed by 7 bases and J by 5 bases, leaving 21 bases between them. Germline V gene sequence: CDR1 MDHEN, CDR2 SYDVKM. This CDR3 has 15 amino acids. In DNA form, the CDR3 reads TGTGCCAGCATCAACTCAGAGGTCCGGTTGAACGAGCAGTACTTC. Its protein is CASINSEVRLNEQYF.

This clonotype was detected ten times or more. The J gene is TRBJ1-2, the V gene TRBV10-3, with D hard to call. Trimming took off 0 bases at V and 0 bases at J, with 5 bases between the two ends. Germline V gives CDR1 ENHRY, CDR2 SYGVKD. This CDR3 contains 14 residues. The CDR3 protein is CAISESWANYGYTF. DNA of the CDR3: TGTGCCATCAGTGAGTCTTGGGCTAACTATGGCTACACCTTC.

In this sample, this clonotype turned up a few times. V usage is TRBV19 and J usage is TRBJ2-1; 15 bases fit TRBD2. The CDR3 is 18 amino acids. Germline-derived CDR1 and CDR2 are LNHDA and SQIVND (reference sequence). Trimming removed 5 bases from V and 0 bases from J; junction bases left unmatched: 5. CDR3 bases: TGTGCCAGTAGTTCCGAGGGACTAGCGGGGGGCTCCTACAATGAGCAGTTCTTC. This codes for CASSSEGLAGGSYNEQFF.

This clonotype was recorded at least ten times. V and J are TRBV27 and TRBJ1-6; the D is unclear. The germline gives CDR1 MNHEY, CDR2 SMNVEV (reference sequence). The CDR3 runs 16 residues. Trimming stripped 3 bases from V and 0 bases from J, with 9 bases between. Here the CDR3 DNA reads TGTGCCAGCAGTTTCCGGGGAGGCTCCTATAATTCACCCCTCCACTTT. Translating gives CASSFRGGSYNSPLHF.

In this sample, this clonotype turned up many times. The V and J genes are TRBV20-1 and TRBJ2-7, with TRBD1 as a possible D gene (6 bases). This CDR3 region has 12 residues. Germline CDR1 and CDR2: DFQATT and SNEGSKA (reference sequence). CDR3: CSGTGQLYEQYF. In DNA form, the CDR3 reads TGCAGCGGGACCGGACAGCTCTACGAGCAGTACTTC.

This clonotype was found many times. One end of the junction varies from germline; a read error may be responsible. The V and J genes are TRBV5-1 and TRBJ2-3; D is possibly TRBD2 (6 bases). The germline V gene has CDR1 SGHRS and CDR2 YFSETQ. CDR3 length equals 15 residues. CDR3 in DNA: TGTGCCAGCAGTTTTCGGGGGTCTAGCACAGATACGCAGTATTTT. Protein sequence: CASSFRGSSTDTQYF.

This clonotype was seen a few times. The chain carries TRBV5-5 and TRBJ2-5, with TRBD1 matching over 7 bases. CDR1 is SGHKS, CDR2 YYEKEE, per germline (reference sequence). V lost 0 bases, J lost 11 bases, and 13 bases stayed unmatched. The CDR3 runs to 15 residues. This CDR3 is CASSLGTGHRLEQYF. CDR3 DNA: TGTGCCAGCAGCTTGGGGACAGGCCATCGTCTGGAGCAGTACTTC.

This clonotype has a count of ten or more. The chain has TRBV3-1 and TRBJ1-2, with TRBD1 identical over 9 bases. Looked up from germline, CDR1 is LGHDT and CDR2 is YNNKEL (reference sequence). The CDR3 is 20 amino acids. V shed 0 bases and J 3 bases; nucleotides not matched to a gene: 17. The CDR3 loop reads CASSQEQATENRGPYYGYTF. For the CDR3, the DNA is TGTGCCAGCAGCCAAGAACAGGCCACGGAAAACAGGGGGCCCTACTATGGCTACACCTTC.

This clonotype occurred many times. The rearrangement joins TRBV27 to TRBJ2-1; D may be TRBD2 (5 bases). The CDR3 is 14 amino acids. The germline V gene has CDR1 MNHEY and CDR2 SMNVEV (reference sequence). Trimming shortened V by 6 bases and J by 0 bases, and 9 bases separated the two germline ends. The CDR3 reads CASSYTSSYNEQFF. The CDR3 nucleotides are TGTGCCAGCAGCTATACTAGCTCCTACAATGAGCAGTTCTTC.

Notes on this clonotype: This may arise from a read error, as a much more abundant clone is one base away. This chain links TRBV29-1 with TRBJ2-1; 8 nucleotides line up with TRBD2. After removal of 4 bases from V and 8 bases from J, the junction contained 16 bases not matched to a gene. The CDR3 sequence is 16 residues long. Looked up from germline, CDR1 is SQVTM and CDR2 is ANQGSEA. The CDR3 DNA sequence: TGCAGCGTTGCGAATAGCGGGAAGGGGGGGATCGATGAGCAGTTCTTC. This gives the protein CSVANSGKGGIDEQFF.

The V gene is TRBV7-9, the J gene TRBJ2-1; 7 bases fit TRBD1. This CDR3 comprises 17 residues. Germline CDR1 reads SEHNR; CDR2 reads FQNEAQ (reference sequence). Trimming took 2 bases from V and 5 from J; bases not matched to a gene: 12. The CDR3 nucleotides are TGTGCCAGCAGCTTACCCACGACAGGGATCTCGAACAATGAGCAGTTCTTC. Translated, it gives CASSLPTTGISNNEQFF. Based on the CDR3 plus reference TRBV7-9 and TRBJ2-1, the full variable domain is DTGVSQNPRHKITKRGQNVTFRCDPISEHNRLYWYRQTLGQGPEFLTYFQNEAQLEKSRLLSDRFSAERPKGSFSTLEIQRTEQGDSAMYLCASSLPTTGISNNEQFFGPGTRLTVL.